One T cell receptor (beta chain) is described in this entry. The assay was immunoSEQ multiplex PCR, and TCRdb's table has in-frame clones only and misses some. The sample records about 120,000 clones, under 90% being singletons. CDR3 length equals 15 residues. V lost 4 bases and J lost 1; bases outside the gene matches: 7. CDR1 and CDR2 (germline): SGHRS, YFSETQ. This specimen comes from a study of blood T cell repertoires in COVID-19. Study summary: Acute and convalescent COVID-19 samples came from the United States, Italy and Spain.

This receptor was taken from a man in his sixties with acute or convalescent COVID-19. The specimen sequenced was peripheral blood. The rearrangement joins TRBV5-1 to TRBJ2-5; 7 bases are a match to TRBD1. CDR3 nucleotide sequence: TGCGCCAGCAGCCCTGGGACAGTCCGCCAAGAGACCCAGTACTTC. It yields the protein CASSPGTVRQETQYF.